A few counts support the clone carrying this TCR beta chain. Its matching antigen is unknown. The data derive from a study of identical twins. Each CDR3 protein is one row after TCRdb ran MiXCR on the 5' RACE reads. The repertoire holds about 100,000 distinct CDR3 sequences, with about 6.1% as singletons. Germline loops: CDR1 LGHDT, CDR2 YNNKEL (reference sequence). V lost 0 bases and J 2 bases, leaving 10 bases between the germline ends. The CDR3 runs 15 residues. Overall study results and limits: There were fewer insertions in abundant cord blood beta clonotypes, but memory repertoires showed no such pattern.

V is TRBV3-1 and J is TRBJ2-5; no reliable D call. The sequenced sample was memory T cells sorted from blood. This TCR came from a woman in her fifties or sixties in good health. CDR3 sequence: CASSQEVGIQETQYF. CDR3 DNA: TGTGCCAGCAGCCAAGAAGTCGGTATACAAGAGACCCAGTACTTC.